This is a list of T cell receptor beta chains from one sample in a study of patients and donors after allogeneic stem cell transplantation. TCRdb itself ran the RT-PCR reads through MiXCR, one entry per CDR3 protein. This sample yields about 25,000 distinct CDR3 sequences, of which roughly 7.3% are seen a single time; roughly 50% belongs to the top ten. Input material: blood, either unsorted or a sorted T cell fraction (not recorded which). These receptors all come from a human donor who was either an allogeneic HSCT recipient or a stem cell or donor lymphocyte infusion donor (not recorded which). It is not recorded whose cells these are; they may come from a transplant donor. Both conserved end residues are part of each CDR3. The D gene is left open where the match is weak. Only some rows state a clone size, as once, few, many or a class for expanded clones.

clone_size	v_call	j_call	d_call	cdr3_nt	cdr3_aa
many	TRBV4-2	TRBJ2-7	-	TGTGCCAGCAGCCAAGACGTGAGGGCCTCCTACGAGCAGTACTTC	CASSQDVRASYEQYF
many	TRBV29-1	TRBJ1-2	TRBD1	TGCAGCGGTGAAGGACAGGGCTTGACTGGCTACACCTTC	CSGEGQGLTGYTF
few	TRBV20-1	TRBJ2-7	-	TGCAGTGCTCTGAGCTCCCCGCAGGTCTACGAGCAGTACTTC	CSALSSPQVYEQYF
many	TRBV20-1	TRBJ2-3	-	TGCAGTGCTAGAGATTCCGGGACCTACACAGATACGCAGTATTTT	CSARDSGTYTDTQYF
few	TRBV7-2	TRBJ2-3	TRBD2	TGTGCCAGCAGCTTAGAGGGGTTAGCGGGGATAGATACGCAGTATTTT	CASSLEGLAGIDTQYF
many	TRBV3-1	TRBJ1-1	-	TGTGCCAGCAGCCAAGGTGTACACTCTGAAGCTTTCTTT	CASSQGVHSEAFF
-	TRBV10-3	TRBJ1-2	TRBD1	TGTGCCATCAGCGCTAGACAGGGGGCGGCGGACGGCTACACCTTC	CAISARQGAADGYTF
many	TRBV28	TRBJ1-6	-	TGTGCCAGCAGTTTAGGCGGAAATCGAGGATCACCCCTCCACTTT	CASSLGGNRGSPLHF
many	TRBV5-5	TRBJ2-3	-	TGTGCCAGCAGCTTGGCGGTCCAAGGGGCGAGTGGCACAGATACGCAGTATTTT	CASSLAVQGASGTDTQYF
many	TRBV15	TRBJ2-2	-	TGTGCCACCCGGCAGGGGAACACCGGGGAGCTGTTTTTT	CATRQGNTGELFF
many	TRBV27	TRBJ2-1	TRBD1	TGTGCCAGCAGTTGGGACAGGGGACTTAACAATGAGCAGTTCTTC	CASSWDRGLNNEQFF
many	TRBV9	TRBJ2-1	TRBD2	TGTGCCAGCAGCGTAGATCTTCAAGCGGGAGTCGATGAGCAGTTCTTC	CASSVDLQAGVDEQFF
many	TRBV28	TRBJ2-3	TRBD1	TGTGCCACCAAGGACAGGCACACAGATACGCAGTATTTT	CATKDRHTDTQYF
many	TRBV29-1	TRBJ1-1	TRBD1	TGCAGCGTTGGCAGGGGGCGGAACACTGAAGCTTTCTTT	CSVGRGRNTEAFF
many	TRBV27	TRBJ1-3	-	TGTGCCAGCTGGAGTGGGCGAACAGGATTATCTGGAAACACCATATATTTT	CASWSGRTGLSGNTIYF
many	TRBV7-9	TRBJ2-7	-	TGTGCCAGCAGCCCGCTCGGTCACTACGAGCAGTACTTC	CASSPLGHYEQYF
-	TRBV6-6	TRBJ1-1	-	TGTGCCAGCAGTTATGGTGACAGGCTTGAAGCTTTCTTT	CASSYGDRLEAFF
-	TRBV18	TRBJ2-1	TRBD2	TGTGCCAGCTCACCAAGCGGGGGTCACTCCTACAATGAGCAGTTCTTC	CASSPSGGHSYNEQFF
large	TRBV11-2	TRBJ2-3	TRBD2	TGTGCCAGCAGCTTAATAGGGCTAGCGGGGATGGGGAGGGCAGATACGCAGTATTTT	CASSLIGLAGMGRADTQYF
-	TRBV5-6	TRBJ2-2	-	TGTGCCAGCAGCTTGGGGAAGGCTTTTGTTACCGGGGAGCTGTTTTTT	CASSLGKAFVTGELFF
many	TRBV10-2	TRBJ1-3	-	TGCGCCAGCGGTCGAGCTGGAAACACCATATATTTT	CASGRAGNTIYF
few	TRBV27	TRBJ1-5	-	TGTGCCAGCAGTTTATCGGGGAATCAGCCCCAGCATTTT	CASSLSGNQPQHF
few	TRBV10-1	TRBJ2-7	-	TGCGCCAGCAGTGAAACCTCAGTAGGGCAGTACTTC	CASSETSVGQYF
many	TRBV10-3	TRBJ1-1	TRBD1	TGTGCCATCAGGAAAGAACAGGGGGGGACTGAAGCTTTCTTT	CAIRKEQGGTEAFF